This TCR beta chain stems from a study of shared clonotypes between healthy human individuals. Study-level points and caveats: Read depth was anticipated to influence clonotype sharing among donors. For sorted subsets, rarefaction showed incomplete sequencing despite large depth.

Using immunoSEQ multiplex PCR, the repertoire was profiled, and TCRdb retains in-frame clones only, with some absent. This table holds 950,000 to 1,300,000 clones, about 77% found once. Remarks on this clone: Its specificity is unknown.

The TCR was taken from a man aged 18 to 29 in good health. The sequenced material came from memory CD4+ T cells sorted from blood. Subset reported: CD45RA-negative fraction.

CDR3 sequence reads: CAISDGSTNEKLFF. The CDR3 DNA reads TGTGCCATCAGTGATGGCAGTACTAATGAAAAACTGTTTTTT. The chain employs TRBV10-3 and TRBJ1-4; D unresolved. Germline CDR1 reads ENHRY; CDR2 reads SYGVKD. The CDR3 extends over 14 amino acids. V shed 3 bases and J shed 2 bases, with 7 bases lying between them.